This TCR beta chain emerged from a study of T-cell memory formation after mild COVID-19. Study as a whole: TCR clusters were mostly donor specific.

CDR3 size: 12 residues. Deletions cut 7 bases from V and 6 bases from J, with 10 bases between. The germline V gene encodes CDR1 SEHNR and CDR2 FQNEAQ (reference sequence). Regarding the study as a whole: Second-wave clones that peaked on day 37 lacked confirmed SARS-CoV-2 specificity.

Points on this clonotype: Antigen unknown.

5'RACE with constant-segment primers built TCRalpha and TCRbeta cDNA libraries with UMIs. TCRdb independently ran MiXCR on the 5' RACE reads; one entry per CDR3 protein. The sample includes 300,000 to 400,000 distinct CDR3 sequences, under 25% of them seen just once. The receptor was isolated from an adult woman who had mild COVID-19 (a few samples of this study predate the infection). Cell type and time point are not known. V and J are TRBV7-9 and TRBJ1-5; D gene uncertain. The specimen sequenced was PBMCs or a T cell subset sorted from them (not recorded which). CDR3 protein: CASTAPGQPQHF. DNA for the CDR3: TGTGCCAGCACGGCCCCTGGTCAGCCCCAGCATTTT.